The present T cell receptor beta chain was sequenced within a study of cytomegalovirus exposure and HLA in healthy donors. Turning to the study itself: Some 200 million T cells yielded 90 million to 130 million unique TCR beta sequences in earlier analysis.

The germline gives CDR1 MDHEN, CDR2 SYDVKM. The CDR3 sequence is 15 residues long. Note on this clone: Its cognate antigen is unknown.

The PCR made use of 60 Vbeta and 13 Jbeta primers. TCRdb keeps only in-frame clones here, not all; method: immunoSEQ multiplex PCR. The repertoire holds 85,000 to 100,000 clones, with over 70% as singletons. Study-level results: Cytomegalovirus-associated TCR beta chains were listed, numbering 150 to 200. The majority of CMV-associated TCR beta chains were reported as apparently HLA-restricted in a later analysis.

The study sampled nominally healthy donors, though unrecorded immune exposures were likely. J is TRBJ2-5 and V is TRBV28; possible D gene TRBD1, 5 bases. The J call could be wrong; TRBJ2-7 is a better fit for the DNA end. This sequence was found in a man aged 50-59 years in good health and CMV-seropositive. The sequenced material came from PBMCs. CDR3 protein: CASRPALTVAYEQYF. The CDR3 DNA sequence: TGTGCCAGCAGGCCCGCCCTGACAGTAGCCTACGAGCAGTACTTC.